This T cell receptor beta chain originates from a study of blood T cells in healthy people across ages. Whole-study context: Capturing about one barcoded beta molecule per two T cells was achieved by template switching. General observations from the study: With age, beta diversity per million T cells declined roughly linearly, significantly by 35 to 40. Percentage of naive T cells showed a strong correlation with TCR beta diversity.

The authors ran a second PCR of roughly 6 to 12 cycles using a sample-barcoded 5' primer and a J-beta primer mix. MiXCR was run by TCRdb on the 5' RACE reads, yielding one entry per CDR3 protein. The sample gives approximately 730,000 distinct CDR3 sequences, roughly 53% of which show up once; about two fifths is in the top ten. This clonotype occurred a few times. Its antigen is not known. What was sequenced was blood. The sequence came from a man older than 75 in good health.

The CDR3 sequence: CASSSDRDRGNEQFF. The CDR3 DNA sequence: TGTGCCAGCAGTTCCGACCGGGACAGGGGCAATGAGCAGTTCTTC. The chain couples TRBV27 to TRBJ2-1; TRBD1 matches at 10 bases. V was pared by 4 bases and J by 6 bases, with 6 bases of the junction left unmatched. Germline CDR1 and CDR2: MNHEY and SMNVEV (reference sequence). The length of the CDR3 is 15 residues.